This T cell receptor beta chain was obtained from a study of response to subunit inactivated influenza vaccine. The study's findings and limits: New T cells are recruited in small numbers by each seasonal influenza vaccination, according to the authors' suggestion.

For this clonotype: Its specificity is not known. Since a much larger clone is just one base distant, this may be a read error.

TCRdb independently ran MiXCR on the RT-PCR reads; one entry per CDR3 protein. Of about 700,000 distinct CDR3 sequences detected, 11% to 15% appear once; the ten largest clones hold approximately 7%. Germline V gene lookup returns CDR1 SGHDT and CDR2 YYEEEE. The ends were cut back, 4 bases at V and 0 bases at J, with 17 bases in the middle. The CDR3 runs 16 residues. The sequencing used PBMCs from blood, collected 14 to 15 days before vaccination. The chain uses TRBV5-6 and TRBJ2-7, with D possibly being TRBD2 (6 bases). This receptor was taken from a man aged 50-59 years who received an inactivated influenza vaccine. CDR3 DNA sequence: TGTGCCAGCAGCCGTTACTTAGCGGCGGACTCCTACGAGCAGTACTTC. Its protein is CASSRYLAADSYEQYF.